This T cell receptor beta chain emerged from a study of blood T cell repertoires in COVID-19. Turning to the study itself: Acute and convalescent COVID-19 specimens originated in the United States, Italy and Spain. PBMCs, B-cell-depleted T cells, or T cells provided the cDNA or gDNA that made up the material.

Authors' methods: Counts of nucleated cells, estimated from reference gene primer amplification, were obtained. Clones were sequenced by immunoSEQ multiplex PCR, and TCRdb holds only the in-frame ones, with some missing. The V and J calls and clone size were taken over from that table, and D and trimming were inferred from the DNA. Among 200,000 or so clones, roughly 80% were seen once, and the ten largest hold 17%. V lost 5 bases and J lost 9; bases outside the gene matches: 8. The V gene's germline CDR1 is MNHEY and CDR2 SVGAGI. The CDR3 covers 15 residues. The sequencing input was peripheral blood. The gene calls are TRBV6-5 and TRBJ1-6, with TRBD1 matching over 9 bases. This TCR was recovered from a man in his fifties or sixties with active or convalescent COVID-19. The CDR3 loop is CASSTEGTGSSPLHF. Here the CDR3 DNA reads TGTGCCAGCAGTACCGAAGGGACAGGGAGTTCACCCCTCCACTTT.